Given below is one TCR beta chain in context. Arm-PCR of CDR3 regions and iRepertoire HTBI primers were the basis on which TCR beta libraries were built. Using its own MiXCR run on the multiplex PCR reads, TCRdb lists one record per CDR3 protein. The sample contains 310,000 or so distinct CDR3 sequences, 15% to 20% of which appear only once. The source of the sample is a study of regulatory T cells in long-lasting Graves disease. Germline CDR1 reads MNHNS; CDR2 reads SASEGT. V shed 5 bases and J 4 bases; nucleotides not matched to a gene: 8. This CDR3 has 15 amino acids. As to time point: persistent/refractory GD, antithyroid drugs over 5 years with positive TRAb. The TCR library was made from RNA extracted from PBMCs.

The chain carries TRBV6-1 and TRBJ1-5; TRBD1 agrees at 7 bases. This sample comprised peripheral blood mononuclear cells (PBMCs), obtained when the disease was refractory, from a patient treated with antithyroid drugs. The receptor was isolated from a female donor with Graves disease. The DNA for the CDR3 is TGTGCCAGCAGTCCACAGGGGTTGGGGAATCAGCCCCAGCATTTT. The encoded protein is CASSPQGLGNQPQHF.